The 7 T cell receptor beta chains presented below share a single source sample, sequenced in a study of CD8+CD57+ T cells in acquired aplastic anemia. The patients chosen for sequencing had shown expansion of CD8+CD57+ cells (detected by flow cytometry). TCR beta VDJ and CDR3 profiling used genomic DNA as template. TCRdb redid the calling of the reads with MiXCR, one entry per CDR3 protein. The sample contains around 180,000 distinct CDR3 sequences, about 44% of which appear only once. What was sequenced was sorted CD4+, CD8+, or CD8+CD57+ T cells (not recorded which) from PBMCs. The origin of the receptors is a human donor with aplastic anemia.

This clonotype was counted a few times. The V gene is TRBV10-3, the J gene TRBJ1-2, with D maybe TRBD1 (6 bases). Germline loops: CDR1 ENHRY, CDR2 SYGVKD. V was pared by 0 bases and J by 6 bases, with 20 bases between. The CDR3 loop spans 17 amino acids. This CDR3 is CAISESRRGRELDGYTF. The CDR3 DNA reads as TGTGCCATCAGTGAGTCGAGACGGGGGCGGGAACTCGATGGCTACACCTTC.

Regarding this clonotype: The junction does not match germline at one end; this may be a read error. The chain recombines TRBV5-1 with TRBJ2-2; 11 bases agree with TRBD2. The CDR3 runs 20 residues. Germline-derived CDR1 and CDR2 are SGHRS and YFSETQ. The CDR3: CASSLPPGTSGRGGTGDLFF. The CDR3 DNA is TGCGCCAGCAGCCTACCCCCCGGGACTAGCGGCCGGGGCGGGACCGGGGATCTGTTTTTT.

The rearrangement joins TRBV19 to TRBJ1-2; the match to TRBD1 covers 8 bases. The CDR3 consists of 17 residues. In germline, CDR1 is LNHDA, CDR2 SQIVND (reference sequence). V gave up 2 bases and J gave up 8 bases; unmatched junction bases: 16. This chain's CDR3 is CASSIKWLQDRARGYTF. For the CDR3, the DNA is TGTGCCAGTAGTATAAAGTGGCTGCAGGACAGGGCCCGAGGCTACACCTTC. Full variable domain (rest looked up from reference TRBV19 and TRBJ1-2): DGGITQSPKYLFRKEGQNVTLSCEQNLNHDAMYWYRQDPGQGLRLIYYSQIVNDFQKGDIAEGYSVSREKKESFPLTVTSAQKNPTAFYLCASSIKWLQDRARGYTFGSGTRLTVV.

On this clonotype: A read error is possible here, since a much larger clone lies one base away. The chain joins TRBV6-5 to TRBJ2-1; TRBD2 is a possible D gene (6 bases). CDR1 and CDR2 (germline): MNHEY, SVGAGI. The CDR3 has 14 residues. The V end was cut by 0 bases, the J end by 12 bases, with 15 bases between. The CDR3 coding sequence is TGTGCCAGCAGTTACTCGGTACGGGAGAACGGGCAGTTCTTC. Translation gives CASSYSVRENGQFF.

This chain's CDR3 is CASSPRGGEKLFF. In DNA form, the CDR3 reads TGTGCCAGCAGCCCACGTGGTGGTGAAAAACTGTTTTTT. This chain joins TRBV7-9 and TRBJ1-4; D not certain. Trimming took off 5 bases at V and 7 bases at J, with 11 bases between the two ends. Germline V lookup: CDR1 SEHNR, CDR2 FQNEAQ (reference sequence). The CDR3 runs to 13 residues.

About this clonotype: The junction shows a germline mismatch at one end, possibly a read error. The rearrangement links TRBV9 to TRBJ1-5, with D perhaps TRBD1 (6 bases). The germline V gene has CDR1 SGDLS and CDR2 YYNGEE. This CDR3 has 14 residues. This chain's CDR3 is CASSDRVSSQPQHF. The CDR3 nucleotides read TGTGCCAGCAGCGACAGGGTAAGCAGTCAGCCCCAGCATTTT.

The chain links TRBV10-3 to TRBJ2-1; 8 bases map to TRBD2. Germline V gene data show CDR1 as ENHRY and CDR2 as SYGVKD. CDR3 size: 14 residues. Germline trimming cut 4 bases from V and 4 bases from J; bases unmatched to any gene: 3. The CDR3 spells CAISVASGYNEQFF. CDR3 in DNA: TGTGCCATCAGTGTGGCTAGCGGGTACAATGAGCAGTTCTTC.